One T cell receptor beta chain is described in this entry. This entry comes from a study of T cells after yellow fever vaccination. From the 5' RACE reads, TCRdb called clonotypes with MiXCR, one entry per CDR3 protein. The sample lists around 320,000 distinct CDR3 sequences; roughly 8.7% were seen once. This sample comprised CD4+ T cells sorted from PBMCs, obtained 5 days after the yellow fever booster vaccination. This clonotype was sampled from a man aged 18 to 30 who received the YFV17D yellow fever vaccine.

DNA of the CDR3: TGTGCCAGCAGTCCCTTCGTTGGGACAGGGCGCGGCTACACCTTC. Amino acids: CASSPFVGTGRGYTF. The chain uses TRBV27 and TRBJ1-2; 9 bases align to TRBD1. The junction had 12 bases not matched to a gene; V was cut back by 5 bases and J by 8 bases. This CDR3 region has 15 residues. Germline lookup yields CDR1 MNHEY and CDR2 SMNVEV (reference sequence).